The 19 T cell receptor beta chains in this list originate from one sample, sequenced in a study of radiation and T cells in renal cell carcinoma. The data were produced by immunoSEQ multiplex PCR, yet TCRdb's version contains in-frame clones alone and is incomplete. Of 100,000 to 150,000 clones in the sample, around 84% are singletons; the top ten hold about 3%. Time point specified: baseline pretreatment blood. This sample's treatment: 15 Gy SBRT to primary tumor, nephrectomy 4 weeks later. The specimen comprised blood, sampled from a patient whose treatment included radiotherapy and nephrectomy. The source is an older woman with renal cell carcinoma.

The sample holds a few counts of this clone. The chain links TRBV6-1 to TRBJ2-5; D is uncertain. Germline CDR1 reads MNHNS; CDR2 reads SASEGT. The CDR3 runs to 13 residues. Trimming removed 1 base at V and 5 bases at J, with 8 bases between. CDR3 protein: CASSEVGYETQYF. The CDR3 DNA is TGTGCCAGCAGTGAAGTAGGGTACGAGACCCAGTACTTC.

With regard to this clone: At one end, the junction sequence differs from germline, possibly due to a read error. This sequence joins TRBV10-3 and TRBJ2-6; a weak D match, TRBD1 (6 bases). Germline lookup yields CDR1 ENHRY and CDR2 SYGVKD. The CDR3 consists of 16 residues. The CDR3 sequence: CANSGSGENGANVLTF. As DNA, the CDR3 is TGTGCCAACAGTGGGTCAGGGGAGAATGGGGCCAACGTCCTGACTTTC.

The gene calls are TRBV5-4 and TRBJ2-5; no clear D gene. CDR1 and CDR2 from the germline V gene are SGHNT and YYREEE (reference sequence). The CDR3 spans 13 residues. V gave up 4 bases and J gave up 2 bases, with 9 bases separating them. CDR3 bases: TGTGCCAGCAGCGTCCCGCCTCAAGAGACCCAGTACTTC. This codes for CASSVPPQETQYF.

In the case of this clone: The sample holds other DNA sequences that translate to the same CDR3. This chain uses TRBV27 with TRBJ1-5; D gene unclear. The V gene lost 0 bases and the J gene lost 4 bases, with 7 bases spanning the gap. The CDR3 is 14 residues long. The germline CDR1 and CDR2 sequences are MNHEY and SMNVEV (reference sequence). The CDR3 DNA follows: TGTGCCAGCAGTTTATCGGGAGGAAATCAGCCCCAGCATTTT. Translation gives CASSLSGGNQPQHF.

The V call is TRBV6-1, the J call TRBJ2-7, with TRBD2 matching 11 bases. The CDR3 contains 15 residues. Germline CDR1 MNHNS, CDR2 SASEGT. V dropped 5 bases and J dropped 2; count of bases not matched to a gene: 5. The CDR3 spells CASSPTSGGTYEQYF. The CDR3 DNA reads TGTGCCAGCAGTCCAACTAGCGGGGGTACCTACGAGCAGTACTTC.

The chain has TRBV5-6 and TRBJ1-2, with D unresolved. Germline V gene lookup returns CDR1 SGHDT and CDR2 YYEEEE. V lost 2 bases and J lost 1, with 12 bases in between. This CDR3 spans 15 amino acids. The CDR3 DNA reads TGTGCCAGCAGCTTTCTAAGCTCTTTTAACTATGGCTACACCTTC. Translated: CASSFLSSFNYGYTF.

CDR3 protein: CASSLSGSSYEQYF. CDR3 in DNA: TGTGCCAGCAGCCTTAGCGGGAGCTCCTACGAGCAGTACTTC. The rearrangement joins TRBV13 to TRBJ2-5; TRBD2 aligns across 9 bases. The last part of the DNA fits TRBJ2-7 better; the J call may be wrong. From germline, CDR1 is PRHDT and CDR2 FYEKMQ (reference sequence). The CDR3 spans 14 residues.

This clone has more than one count but fewer than ten. The chain has TRBV28 and TRBJ2-1; 8 bases agree with TRBD2. The J segment lost 10 bases and the V segment lost 4 bases, leaving 15 bases of the junction unmatched. CDR3 length: 16 amino acids. Germline V CDR1 and CDR2: MDHEN, SYDVKM. The CDR3 region has the DNA TGTGCCAGCAGTTCTCCGGCCGGGAGGGCCGGGGAGGAGCAGTTCTTC. It translates to CASSSPAGRAGEEQFF. Full variable domain (outside the CDR3, taken from reference TRBV28 and TRBJ2-1): DVKVTQSSRYLVKRTGEKVFLECVQDMDHENMFWYRQDPGLGLRLIYFSYDVKMKEKGDIPEGYSVSREKKERFSLILESASTNQTSMYLCASSSPAGRAGEEQFFGPGTRLTVL.

This chain links TRBV6-5 with TRBJ2-1; 13 bases agree with TRBD2. This CDR3 is 16 amino acids long. Germline V CDR1 and CDR2: MNHEY, SVGAGI. J lost 14 bases, V lost 2 bases, and 12 bases had no gene match. The CDR3 DNA is TGTGCCAGCAGTTACGACGAGTTACTAGCGGGAGGGCCGGAGTTCTTC. This encodes CASSYDELLAGGPEFF.

The chain links TRBV28 to TRBJ1-5; D is uncertain. CDR3 length: 14 residues. Trimming shortened V by 7 bases and J by 5 bases, and 15 bases separated the two germline ends. The germline V gene has CDR1 MDHEN and CDR2 SYDVKM. CDR3 amino acids: CASTPFFPHQPQHF. CDR3 sequence (DNA): TGTGCCAGCACCCCATTCTTCCCTCATCAGCCCCAGCATTTT.

The chain has TRBV2 and TRBJ1-5; D unclear. Germline V gene lookup returns CDR1 SNHLY and CDR2 FYNNEI. This CDR3 is built from 14 residues. Trimming took 7 bases from V and 2 from J, leaving 12 bases between them. In DNA, the CDR3 is TGTGCCAGCAAGGAGTCTCTGGGCAATCAGCCCCAGCATTTT. This codes for CASKESLGNQPQHF.

The rearrangement uses TRBV6-1 and TRBJ1-2, with D hard to call. Germline V gives CDR1 MNHNS, CDR2 SASEGT. V was cut by 2 bases and J by 5 bases, with 6 bases left in between. The CDR3 covers 12 residues. CDR3 nucleotides: TGTGCCAGCAGTGAACCAGTGTATGGCTACACCTTC. Protein: CASSEPVYGYTF.

Turning to this clone: The sample carries other DNA sequences with the same CDR3. The V gene is TRBV5-1, the J gene TRBJ2-1; D call uncertain. Trimming left V 0 bases short and J 5 bases short, with 3 bases between. The CDR3 contains 12 residues. The germline CDR1 and CDR2 sequences are SGHRS and YFSETQ. CDR3 amino acids: CASSLEDNEQFF. The CDR3 DNA reads as TGCGCCAGCAGCTTGGAGGACAATGAGCAGTTCTTC. Full variable domain (outside the CDR3, taken from reference TRBV5-1 and TRBJ2-1): KAGVTQTPRYLIKTRGQQVTLSCSPISGHRSVSWYQQTPGQGLQFLFEYFSETQRNKGNFPGRFSGRQFSNSRSEMNVSTLELGDSALYLCASSLEDNEQFFGPGTRLTVL.

The rearrangement links TRBV30 to TRBJ2-1, with 12 nucleotides matching TRBD2. This CDR3 region has 10 residues. CDR1 is GTSNPN and CDR2 is SVGIG in the germline V gene (reference sequence). This CDR3 reads CSLAGGEQFF. The CDR3 DNA reads TGTTCACTAGCGGGAGGTGAGCAGTTCTTC.

The chain is built from TRBV7-3 and TRBJ2-1; either TRBD1 or TRBD2 may supply D (5 bases each). Germline V gene sequence: CDR1 SGHTA, CDR2 FQGTGA. Trimming cost V 3 bases and J 5 bases, with 11 bases left between them. This CDR3 is built from 14 residues. The CDR3 DNA sequence: TGTGCCAGCAGCTTGGTGGGGGTCCACAATGAGCAGTTCTTC. It translates to CASSLVGVHNEQFF. The whole variable domain, filled in from reference TRBV7-3 and TRBJ2-1, reads GAGVSQTPSNKVTEKGKYVELRCDPISGHTALYWYRQSLGQGPEFLIYFQGTGAADDSGLPNDRFFAVRPEGSVSTLKIQRTERGDSAVYLCASSLVGVHNEQFFGPGTRLTVL.

The V gene is TRBV10-3, the J gene TRBJ2-5, with 9 positions matching TRBD1. This CDR3 spans 12 amino acids. V dropped 11 bases and J dropped 3; count of bases not matched to a gene: 4. Germline CDR1 is ENHRY and CDR2 is SYGVKD. CDR3 sequence reads: CAVGDREETQYF. The CDR3 nucleotides read TGTGCCGTAGGGGACAGGGAAGAGACCCAGTACTTC.

The J gene is TRBJ2-3, the V gene TRBV4-1; D is tentatively TRBD1 or TRBD2 (7 bases each). Germline CDR1 and CDR2: MGHRA and YSYEKL. V lost 4 bases and J lost 4, with 15 bases in between. The CDR3 spans 15 residues. The CDR3 DNA is TGCGCCAGCAGCCCAGGGGGGGCTGGCTCAGATACGCAGTATTTT. This gives the protein CASSPGGAGSDTQYF.

This clone was counted only a few times. The rearrangement links TRBV6-1 to TRBJ1-5, with D possibly TRBD1 on 6 matching bases. Trimming stripped 11 bases from V and 7 bases from J, with 9 bases between. Germline V gene data show CDR1 as MNHNS and CDR2 as SASEGT. The CDR3 consists of 10 residues. In nucleotides, the CDR3 is TGTGCCGGGGGCCTACAGCCCCAGCATTTT. This gives the protein CAGGLQPQHF.

V gene TRBV28 combines with J gene TRBJ1-1; D is perhaps TRBD1 (5 bases). CDR1 MDHEN and CDR2 SYDVKM come from the germline V gene. V was cut by 5 bases and J by 2 bases, with 12 bases left in between. The CDR3 is 14 residues long. The CDR3 DNA follows: TGTGCCAGCAGTCGGGACGGGGTAAACACTGAAGCTTTCTTT. Protein sequence: CASSRDGVNTEAFF.